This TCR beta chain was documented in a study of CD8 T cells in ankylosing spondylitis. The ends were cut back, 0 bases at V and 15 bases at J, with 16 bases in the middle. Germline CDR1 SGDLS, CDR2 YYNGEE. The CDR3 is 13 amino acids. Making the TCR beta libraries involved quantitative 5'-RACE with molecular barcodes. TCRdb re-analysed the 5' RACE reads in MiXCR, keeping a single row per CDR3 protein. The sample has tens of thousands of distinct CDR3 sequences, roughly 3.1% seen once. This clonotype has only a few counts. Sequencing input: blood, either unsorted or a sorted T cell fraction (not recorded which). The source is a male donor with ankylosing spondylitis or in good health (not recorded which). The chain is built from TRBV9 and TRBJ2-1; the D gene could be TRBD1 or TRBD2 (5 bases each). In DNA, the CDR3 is TGTGCCAGCAGCGTAGGACCCGGAGAGGGGACGTTCTTC. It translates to CASSVGPGEGTFF.